The 25 T cell receptor beta chains reported below all come from one sample, sequenced in a study of blood T cell repertoires in COVID-19. Clones were sequenced by immunoSEQ multiplex PCR, and TCRdb holds only the in-frame ones, with some missing. The sample consists of 60,000 to 80,000 clones, roughly 92% of them appearing once. Sequencing was carried out using peripheral blood. The source is a human donor in a cohort sampled during active COVID-19.

This chain connects TRBV5-1 to TRBJ2-1; 7 bases agree with TRBD2. The CDR3 covers 19 residues. The germline V gene has CDR1 SGHRS and CDR2 YFSETQ. The junction had 21 bases not matched to a gene; V was cut back by 5 bases and J by 4 bases. The CDR3, as DNA: TGCGCCAGCAGGCGTCGGGGGGTCGGGCTGACCCCTGCGTACAATGAGCAGTTCTTC. Translated: CASRRRGVGLTPAYNEQFF. The full variable domain, in which reference TRBV5-1 and TRBJ2-1 provide the parts outside the CDR3, is KAGVTQTPRYLIKTRGQQVTLSCSPISGHRSVSWYQQTPGQGLQFLFEYFSETQRNKGNFPGRFSGRQFSNSRSEMNVSTLELGDSALYLCASRRRGVGLTPAYNEQFFGPGTRLTVL.

This sequence joins TRBV11-3 and TRBJ2-5; 8 bases are a match to TRBD1. After removal of 6 bases from V and 2 bases from J, the junction contained 8 bases not matched to a gene. The germline gives CDR1 SGHNT, CDR2 YENEEA. CDR3 size: 15 residues. CDR3 nucleotides: TGTGCCAGCAGTTCCGCGACAGGGGAGCAAGAGACCCAGTACTTC. It codes for CASSSATGEQETQYF.

The genes are TRBV7-2 and TRBJ1-4, with D maybe TRBD1 (5 bases). The CDR3 runs to 15 residues. The V gene lost 1 base and the J gene lost 8 bases, with 14 bases spanning the gap. CDR1 is SGHTA, CDR2 FQGNSA, per germline. The CDR3 DNA reads TGTGCCAGCAGCTTAGATCAGGGACTAGGAGAAAAACTGTTTTTT. Translated: CASSLDQGLGEKLFF.

V gene TRBV5-4 combines with J gene TRBJ2-5, with TRBD2 matching over 12 bases. J lost 0 bases, V lost 4 bases, and 1 base had no gene match. CDR1 and CDR2 (germline): SGHNT, YYREEE (reference sequence). The CDR3 length is 15 residues. CDR3 nucleotide sequence: TGTGCCAGCAGCCGACTAGCGGGAGACCAAGAGACCCAGTACTTC. Translating gives CASSRLAGDQETQYF.

V and J are TRBV19 and TRBJ1-5; D might be TRBD1 (6 bases). The CDR3 length is 15 residues. The V end was cut by 3 bases, the J end by 9 bases, with 18 bases between. CDR1 is LNHDA and CDR2 is SQIVND in the germline V gene (reference sequence). DNA for the CDR3: TGTGCCAGTAGTATCAAGGGGGAGGGTCTAGGGCCCCAGCATTTT. Amino acids: CASSIKGEGLGPQHF.

This rearrangement joins TRBV14 to TRBJ1-1; TRBD1 matches at 9 bases. There are 13 residues in the CDR3. Germline trimming cut 4 bases from V and 6 bases from J; bases unmatched to any gene: 3. Germline V lookup: CDR1 SGHDN, CDR2 FVKESK. The CDR3 DNA reads TGTGCCAGCAGCCCGACAGGGGGATCTGAAGCTTTCTTT. It is translated as CASSPTGGSEAFF.

The DNA of the CDR3 is TGTGCCAGCAGCCCTCGTGGGTCGGCGGGAGGCTACACCTTC. Translation gives CASSPRGSAGGYTF. The chain has TRBV27 and TRBJ1-2, with D uncertain. The CDR3 is 14 amino acids. From germline, CDR1 is MNHEY and CDR2 SMNVEV (reference sequence). V was cut by 6 bases and J by 8 bases, with 19 bases left in between.

The CDR3 DNA follows: TGTGCCAGCGCTACAGGGAATGAGCAGTTCTTC. Translating gives CASATGNEQFF. The chain combines TRBV6-5 with TRBJ2-1; D is perhaps TRBD1 (6 bases). Germline CDR1 reads MNHEY; CDR2 reads SVGAGI. V gave up 8 bases and J gave up 7 bases, with 9 bases separating them. The CDR3 sequence is 11 residues long.

The chain combines TRBV19 with TRBJ1-5, with D possibly matching TRBD1 (6 bases). Per germline, CDR1 LNHDA and CDR2 SQIVND (reference sequence). V lost 3 bases and J lost 0, with 15 bases in between. The CDR3 sequence is 17 residues long. This chain's CDR3 is CASSMNGQGYSNQPQHF. CDR3 DNA: TGTGCCAGTAGTATGAACGGCCAGGGGTATAGCAATCAGCCCCAGCATTTT.

J is TRBJ2-1 and V is TRBV21-1; the D call TRBD2 from the table was never checked on the DNA. TRBV21-1 is given as a pseudogene. CDR3 size: 14 residues. CDR3 bases: TGTGCCAGCAGCAAATCGTACCGTTCGGATGAGCAGTTCTTC. Protein product: CASSKSYRSDEQFF.

The chain employs TRBV19 and TRBJ2-2; TRBD1 matches at 7 bases. In germline, CDR1 is LNHDA, CDR2 SQIVND (reference sequence). The CDR3 totals 17 residues. The junction had 17 bases not matched to a gene; V was cut back by 5 bases and J by 8 bases. The CDR3 reads CASSPPTQGVPRGELFF. Written as DNA, the CDR3 is TGTGCCAGTAGTCCGCCAACCCAGGGGGTTCCTCGGGGGGAGCTGTTTTTT.

The chain links TRBV6-5 to TRBJ1-1; unclear D gene. Germline V gene sequence: CDR1 MNHEY, CDR2 SVGAGI. Trimming stripped 2 bases from V and 4 bases from J, with 11 bases between. The CDR3 runs to 14 residues. CDR3 region: CASSYARGTTEAFF. The CDR3 coding sequence is TGTGCCAGCAGTTACGCGCGGGGTACCACTGAAGCTTTCTTT.

This chain joins TRBV7-2 and TRBJ2-1; 7 positions agree with TRBD1. Per the germline V gene, CDR1 is SGHTA and CDR2 is FQGNSA. The V segment lost 4 bases and the J segment 10 bases; nucleotides outside the gene matches: 16. This CDR3 spans 16 amino acids. CDR3 nucleotides: TGTGCCAGCAGCTCCAGCTTCACCAAACAGGGGACGGAGCAGTTCTTC. This sequence encodes CASSSSFTKQGTEQFF.

V gene TRBV5-5 combines with J gene TRBJ1-5, with 7 bases fitting TRBD1. Germline V gene sequence: CDR1 SGHKS, CDR2 YYEKEE (reference sequence). Germline trimming cut 2 bases from V and 7 bases from J; bases unmatched to any gene: 9. The CDR3 sequence is 15 residues long. CDR3 sequence (DNA): TGTGCCAGCAGCTTCATTCAGGGGGTTAAGCAGCCCCAGCATTTT. Translation gives CASSFIQGVKQPQHF.

This clone was seen a handful of times. This sequence joins TRBV19 and TRBJ1-6; 9 bases match TRBD1. The CDR3 consists of 14 residues. Trimming removed 4 bases from V and 9 bases from J; junction bases left unmatched: 4. Germline assignment: CDR1 LNHDA and CDR2 SQIVND (reference sequence). CDR3 DNA: TGTGCCAGTAGTACGGGACAGGGTTCTTCACCCCTCCACTTT. Its protein product is CASSTGQGSSPLHF.

This clone has a single count. The chain uses TRBV30 and TRBJ2-1; 13 bases match TRBD2. Trimming cost V 7 bases and J 6 bases; bases outside gene matches: 6. This CDR3 region has 14 residues. Germline V gene sequence: CDR1 GTSNPN, CDR2 SVGIG (reference sequence). CDR3 residues: CASSRTSGSNEQFF. For the CDR3, the DNA is TGTGCCTCGAGCCGGACTAGCGGGAGCAATGAGCAGTTCTTC.

This clone was recorded a few times. The chain links TRBV27 to TRBJ1-1; D is ambiguous. The V end was cut by 2 bases, the J end by 2 bases, with 9 bases between. The CDR3 contains 14 residues. Germline-derived CDR1 and CDR2 are MNHEY and SMNVEV (reference sequence). CDR3 nucleotide sequence: TGTGCCAGCAGTTTACTGGGGAGCAACACTGAAGCTTTCTTT. This codes for CASSLLGSNTEAFF.

The rearrangement links TRBV14 to TRBJ2-1; 12 nucleotides line up with TRBD2. The CDR3 totals 16 residues. Looked up from germline, CDR1 is SGHDN and CDR2 is FVKESK. With V trimmed by 6 bases and J by 0 bases, 3 bases remained unmatched. The CDR3 reads CASSRLAGVSYNEQFF. CDR3 nucleotide sequence: TGTGCCAGCAGTCGACTAGCGGGGGTCTCCTACAATGAGCAGTTCTTC.

The chain links TRBV3-1 (or the pseudogene TRBV3-2) to TRBJ2-1; D gene ambiguous. Trimming left V 3 bases short and J 4 bases short, with 4 bases between. The CDR3 length is 12 residues. Germline-derived CDR1 and CDR2 are LGHDT and YNNKEL (reference sequence). This CDR3 reads CASSQAYNEQFF. CDR3 in DNA: TGTGCCAGCAGCCAGGCTTACAATGAGCAGTTCTTC.

The J gene is TRBJ2-2, the V gene TRBV10-3; 8 bases fit TRBD2. CDR1 is ENHRY and CDR2 is SYGVKD in the germline V gene. V dropped 1 base and J dropped 1; count of bases not matched to a gene: 2. CDR3 length equals 16 residues. The CDR3, as DNA: TGTGCCATCAGTGAGTGGCTAGCGGGGAACACCGGGGAGCTGTTTTTT. Translation: CAISEWLAGNTGELFF.

V is TRBV10-1 and J is TRBJ2-2; TRBD1 matches 8 bases. The CDR3 runs 14 residues. The ends lost 9 bases at V and 8 bases at J; junction bases unmatched: 11. CDR1 is WNHNN and CDR2 is SYGVQD in the germline V gene (reference sequence). Here the CDR3 reads CARSADRVRGELFF. CDR3 nucleotide sequence: TGCGCCAGGAGCGCGGACAGGGTCAGAGGGGAGCTGTTTTTT.

This chain joins TRBV7-9 and TRBJ1-2; TRBD1 matches 8 bases. V lost 5 bases and J lost 5; bases outside the gene matches: 4. CDR1 and CDR2 (germline): SEHNR, FQNEAQ (reference sequence). The CDR3 runs to 13 residues. CDR3 loop: CASSDTGGYGYTF. The CDR3 region has the DNA TGTGCCAGCAGCGACACAGGGGGTTATGGCTACACCTTC.

The table lists this clone with a count of one. This sequence joins TRBV18 and TRBJ1-5, with D unclear. Deletions cut 11 bases from V and 4 bases from J, with 12 bases between. The CDR3 consists of 12 residues. CDR1 and CDR2 (germline): KGHSH, LQKENI. DNA for the CDR3: TGTGCCTCCTCTGGAGGGAATCAGCCCCAGCATTTT. As protein: CASSGGNQPQHF.

This chain uses TRBV21-1 with TRBJ2-1; TRBD2, the table's D call, was not compared with the DNA. TRBV21-1 is described as a pseudogene. The CDR3 has 14 amino acids. The CDR3 DNA is TGTGCCAGCAGCAAAGGAATAGAGTACAATGAGCAGTTCTTC. It translates to CASSKGIEYNEQFF.

The rearrangement links TRBV28 to TRBJ2-7; tentative D call: TRBD1 (6 bases). Germline CDR1 is MDHEN and CDR2 is SYDVKM. The CDR3 is made up of 15 amino acids. V shed 7 bases and J shed 0 bases, with 16 bases lying between them. CDR3 region: CASTPGQGSSYEQYF. The CDR3 DNA follows: TGTGCCAGCACCCCCGGGCAGGGGAGCTCCTACGAGCAGTACTTC.